A single sample gave rise to the 21 T cell receptor beta chains below, sequenced in a study of radiotherapy plus CTLA-4 blockade in lung cancer (dated by TCRdb to the late 2010s). Libraries came from the immunoSEQ multiplex PCR assay. Here the immuneACCESS table is served through TCRdb, limited to in-frame sequences with V and J called. Missing clones are a known gap in these copies; in checked studies unresolved V genes cover under half, and the rest lacks a known reason. This sample is represented by over 75,000 clones; 80% to 85% of them were singletons. 0.82% of the sample comes from the top ten. Specimen: peripheral blood, collected from a patient treated with radiotherapy plus ipilimumab. The receptors stem from a human donor with non-small cell lung cancer who had stable disease on radiotherapy plus ipilimumab.

In its sample, this clone ranks as medium-sized. V is TRBV6-4 and J is TRBJ2-3; 7 bases align to TRBD2. The CDR3 contains 16 residues. Germline CDR1 is MRHNA and CDR2 is SNTAGT. V was clipped by 0 bases and J by 0 bases; unmatched bases: 3. The CDR3 loop reads CASSDSSSGSTDTQYF. In DNA form, the CDR3 reads TGTGCCAGCAGTGACTCGTCTAGCGGAAGCACAGATACGCAGTATTTT.

This clone has a single count. The V gene is TRBV13, the J gene TRBJ2-5, with 10 nucleotides matching TRBD2. Looked up from germline, CDR1 is PRHDT and CDR2 is FYEKMQ (reference sequence). The CDR3 loop spans 16 amino acids. The V and J ends lost 4 bases and 1 base, in that order; junction bases with no gene match: 6. The CDR3 DNA reads as TGTGCCAGCAGCTCCGGGACTAGCGCTGTCCAAGAGACCCAGTACTTC. Translated: CASSSGTSAVQETQYF. Supplemented by reference TRBV13 and TRBJ2-5, the full variable domain reads AAGVIQSPRHLIKEKRETATLKCYPIPRHDTVYWYQQGPGQDPQFLISFYEKMQSDKGSIPDRFSAQQFSDYHSELNMSSLELGDSALYFCASSSGTSAVQETQYFGPGTRLLVL.

The chain links TRBV6-5 to TRBJ2-2, with 7 bases fitting TRBD1. CDR3 length: 15 amino acids. CDR1 is MNHEY, CDR2 SVGAGI, per germline. The V and J ends lost 5 bases and 0 bases, in that order; junction bases with no gene match: 3. The CDR3 sequence is CASSPGTANTGELFF. Written as DNA, the CDR3 is TGTGCCAGCAGTCCCGGGACAGCGAACACCGGGGAGCTGTTTTTT.

The CDR3 here is CASSLGSRTGANVLTF. In nucleotides, the CDR3 is TGTGCCAGCAGCTTAGGGTCGAGGACGGGGGCCAACGTCCTGACTTTC. The chain combines TRBV7-3 with TRBJ2-6, with D unclear. The CDR3 runs to 16 residues. Germline V gene data show CDR1 as SGHTA and CDR2 as FQGTGA. Trimming removed 2 bases from V and 4 bases from J, with 12 bases in between.

The rearrangement uses TRBV6-1 and TRBJ2-7; TRBD1 matches 7 bases. The V gene end was trimmed by 6 bases and the J gene end by 1 base; junction bases not matched to a gene: 6. This CDR3 is 14 amino acids long. In germline, CDR1 is MNHNS, CDR2 SASEGT. CDR3 coding DNA: TGTGCCAGCAGCCCCGGGACAGCGTCCTACGAGCAGTACTTC. It encodes CASSPGTASYEQYF.

This clone has only one observation. V gene TRBV5-1 combines with J gene TRBJ1-2; TRBD1 is a possible D gene (5 bases). V shed 1 base and J shed 0 bases, with 13 bases lying between them. CDR3 length: 16 amino acids. Germline V gives CDR1 SGHRS, CDR2 YFSETQ. CDR3 nucleotides: TGCGCCAGCAGCTTGAGCCCCCAGGGAGCTAACTATGGCTACACCTTC. As protein: CASSLSPQGANYGYTF. The full variable domain, with the rest looked up from reference TRBV5-1 and TRBJ1-2, is KAGVTQTPRYLIKTRGQQVTLSCSPISGHRSVSWYQQTPGQGLQFLFEYFSETQRNKGNFPGRFSGRQFSNSRSEMNVSTLELGDSALYLCASSLSPQGANYGYTFGSGTRLTVV.

This clone came up once. CDR3 loop: CASSPRDLIDYGYTF. In DNA, the CDR3 is TGTGCCAGCAGTCCCCGGGACCTAATAGACTATGGCTACACCTTC. The rearrangement uses TRBV9 and TRBJ1-2, with D perhaps TRBD1 (5 bases). Germline V CDR1 and CDR2: SGDLS, YYNGEE. This CDR3 has 15 residues. The ends were cut back, 5 bases at V and 3 bases at J, with 17 bases in the middle.

This chain connects TRBV5-1 to TRBJ2-6; D not resolved. Germline V lookup: CDR1 SGHRS, CDR2 YFSETQ. The CDR3 is made up of 18 amino acids. Between the trimmed V and J ends, which lost 4 bases and 0 bases, there was a span of 17 bases. This CDR3 is CASSPGGESASGANVLTF. The CDR3 bases are TGCGCCAGCAGCCCTGGTGGGGAATCCGCCTCTGGGGCCAACGTCCTGACTTTC.

CDR3: CAWSATGLGYGYTF. As DNA, the CDR3 is TGTGCCTGGAGTGCGACAGGGTTGGGCTATGGCTACACCTTC. This chain uses TRBV30 with TRBJ1-2, with 7 positions matching TRBD1. Germline CDR1 GTSNPN, CDR2 SVGIG (reference sequence). CDR3 length equals 14 residues. The V gene end was trimmed by 1 base and the J gene end by 4 bases; junction bases not matched to a gene: 6.

The chain couples TRBV7-3 to TRBJ2-2, with 7 bases fitting TRBD1. The V gene's germline CDR1 is SGHTA and CDR2 FQGTGA. V shed 2 bases, J shed 8 bases, and the junction held 5 bases outside the gene matches. This CDR3 contains 14 residues. CDR3: CASSLEGGAGELFF. DNA of the CDR3: TGTGCCAGCAGCTTAGAAGGGGGCGCTGGGGAGCTGTTTTTT.

This sequence joins TRBV10-3 and TRBJ1-1; the match to TRBD1 covers 10 bases. The CDR3 is made up of 17 amino acids. The germline gives CDR1 ENHRY, CDR2 SYGVKD. With V trimmed by 0 bases and J by 4 bases, 8 bases remained unmatched. This chain's CDR3 is CAISESKTGGAGTEAFF. In DNA form, the CDR3 reads TGTGCCATCAGTGAGTCTAAGACAGGGGGCGCTGGCACTGAAGCTTTCTTT.

Worth noting for this clone: Sequence at one end of the junction differs from germline and may be a read error. The chain links TRBV19 to TRBJ1-1, with 10 bases aligning to TRBD1. The CDR3 extends over 14 amino acids. Germline V lookup: CDR1 LNHDA, CDR2 SQIVND (reference sequence). The CDR3: CASRGQGMSTEAFF. DNA for the CDR3: TGTGCCAGTAGGGGACAGGGGATGAGCACTGAAGCCTTCTTT. Full variable domain (remainder filled in from reference TRBV19 and TRBJ1-1): DGGITQSPKYLFRKEGQNVTLSCEQNLNHDAMYWYRQDPGQGLRLIYYSQIVNDFQKGDIAEGYSVSREKKESFPLTVTSAQKNPTAFYLCASRGQGMSTEAFFGQGTRLTVV.

The gene calls are TRBV28 and TRBJ1-3; D ambiguous. Germline CDR1 reads MDHEN; CDR2 reads SYDVKM. The CDR3 has 14 residues. V lost 2 bases to trimming and J lost 11 bases, with 16 bases between them. The CDR3 DNA sequence: TGTGCCAGCAGTTTACGCCCGCGTTCGAATGCCATATATTTT. This sequence encodes CASSLRPRSNAIYF.

The chain joins TRBV19 to TRBJ2-5; 7 bases agree with TRBD2. Losses at the gene ends were 5 bases for V and 5 bases for J; bases not matched to a gene: 11. The CDR3 sequence is 15 residues long. The germline gives CDR1 LNHDA, CDR2 SQIVND (reference sequence). Here the CDR3 DNA reads TGTGCCAGTAGTCCGTTACTAGCGAGCCGGGAGACCCAGTACTTC. It specifies CASSPLLASRETQYF.

The chain employs TRBV29-1 and TRBJ2-1; 10 bases are a match to TRBD2. Trimming removed 4 bases from V and 8 bases from J; junction bases left unmatched: 8. The CDR3 is 14 amino acids. Germline CDR1 and CDR2: SQVTM and ANQGSEA. The DNA of the CDR3 is TGCAGCGTTGTCAAGCGGGGGGGCGAAGATGAGCAGTTCTTC. Translation: CSVVKRGGEDEQFF.

The J gene is TRBJ2-5, the V gene TRBV30; D is unclear. Germline CDR1 reads GTSNPN; CDR2 reads SVGIG (reference sequence). V was trimmed by 3 bases and J by 1 base, leaving 6 bases between them. The CDR3 length is 12 residues. CDR3 residues: CAWSPTQETQYF. CDR3 nucleotide sequence: TGTGCCTGGAGCCCTACCCAAGAGACCCAGTACTTC.

V gene TRBV2 combines with J gene TRBJ2-7; the D is unclear. This CDR3 has 14 residues. Germline loops: CDR1 SNHLY, CDR2 FYNNEI. V lost 1 base, J lost 0 bases, and 7 bases lay in between. The DNA of the CDR3 is TGTGCCAGCAGTGAAGGACGGCCCTCCTACGAGCAGTACTTC. Its protein product is CASSEGRPSYEQYF.

The V and J genes are TRBV5-1 and TRBJ2-2; D is uncertain. V was trimmed by 4 bases and J by 6 bases, leaving 22 bases between them. The CDR3 runs 17 residues. Germline V gene sequence: CDR1 SGHRS, CDR2 YFSETQ. The CDR3 loop reads CASSLSPSVTAPGELFF. In DNA, the CDR3 is TGCGCCAGCAGCCTAAGTCCCTCGGTGACGGCTCCCGGGGAGCTGTTTTTT.

The gene calls are TRBV7-9 and TRBJ1-5; no reliable D call. The germline gives CDR1 SEHNR, CDR2 FQNEAQ (reference sequence). The CDR3 is 15 residues long. Trimming removed 3 bases from V and 1 base from J, with 10 bases in between. CDR3 DNA sequence: TGTGCCAGCAGCTTTGACGGAGGGAGCAATCAGCCCCAGCATTTT. Encoded protein: CASSFDGGSNQPQHF.

This rearrangement joins TRBV28 to TRBJ1-1; D remains unclear. V lost 6 bases and J 0 bases, leaving 8 bases between the germline ends. The germline gives CDR1 MDHEN, CDR2 SYDVKM. The CDR3 spans 13 residues. In DNA, the CDR3 is TGTGCCAGCAGCCACGTGGTGAACACTGAAGCTTTCTTT. It yields the protein CASSHVVNTEAFF.

The chain combines TRBV6-1 with TRBJ2-4; TRBD2 aligns across 9 bases. The V gene end was trimmed by 4 bases and the J gene end by 0 bases; junction bases not matched to a gene: 1. The length of the CDR3 is 15 residues. Per the germline V gene, CDR1 is MNHNS and CDR2 is SASEGT. The CDR3 nucleotides are TGTGCCAGCAGTGGACTAGCGGAAGCCAAAAACATTCAGTACTTC. It specifies CASSGLAEAKNIQYF.